This T cell receptor (beta chain) was profiled in a study of T cells in localized non-small cell lung cancer. Study-wide results and caveats: There was higher T cell clonality in uninvolved adjacent lung than in tumor, and it was highest there. Higher blood T cell density tracked longer overall survival.

V was pared by 0 bases and J by 2 bases, with 9 bases between. The CDR3 spans 15 residues. Germline V gene sequence: CDR1 SGHDN, CDR2 FVKESK. Measured with immunoSEQ multiplex PCR; TCRdb has only the in-frame clones, and not every one. The sample records over 20,000 clones, roughly 90% being singletons. A word on this clone: The antigen is undetermined.

This receptor was taken from a male donor at least 60 years old with stage II lung adenocarcinoma. The rearrangement joins TRBV14 to TRBJ2-3; unclear D gene. The material was peripheral blood mononuclear cells, obtained before any cancer treatment. This CDR3 is CASSQERQSTDTQYF. The CDR3 DNA reads TGTGCCAGCAGCCAAGAGAGGCAATCCACAGATACGCAGTATTTT.